The rows below give T cell receptor beta chains drawn from one sample of a study of shared clonotypes between healthy human individuals. Using immunoSEQ multiplex PCR, the repertoire was profiled, and TCRdb retains in-frame clones only, with some absent. This table holds fewer than 3 million clones, around 93% found once. Sequencing used naive CD4+ T cells from PBMCs. The receptors were sampled from a man aged 18-30 years in good health. Some clones in this sample may be carry-over from other donors' samples. Each CDR3 is given with its conserved first and last residue. A D gene is named only where the DNA matches it firmly. Where a row states a size, it is once, few, many or the class of an expanded clone; other rows omit it.

clone_size: -; v_call: TRBV9; j_call: TRBJ2-1; d_call: TRBD2; cdr3_length: 13; cdr3_aa: CASSTGLGDEQFF; cdr3_nt: TGTGCCAGCAGCACGGGACTAGGTGATGAGCAGTTCTTC
clone_size: -; v_call: TRBV7-2; j_call: TRBJ2-2; d_call: TRBD2; cdr3_length: 16; cdr3_aa: CASSLAAGTHPGELFF; cdr3_nt: TGTGCCAGCAGCTTGGCAGCGGGGACCCACCCCGGGGAGCTGTTTTTT
clone_size: -; v_call: TRBV6-1; j_call: TRBJ1-5; d_call: -; cdr3_length: 13; cdr3_aa: CASSEGLRQPQHF; cdr3_nt: TGTGCCAGCAGTGAAGGATTGAGGCAGCCCCAGCATTTT
clone_size: -; v_call: TRBV9; j_call: TRBJ2-5; d_call: -; cdr3_length: 13; cdr3_aa: CASSEGGQETQYF; cdr3_nt: TGTGCCAGCAGCGAGGGGGGCCAAGAGACCCAGTACTTC
clone_size: -; v_call: TRBV7-8; j_call: TRBJ1-1; d_call: -; cdr3_length: 17; cdr3_aa: CASSLPPVWSQNTEAFF; cdr3_nt: TGTGCCAGCAGCTTACCCCCTGTGTGGTCCCAGAACACTGAAGCTTTCTTT
clone_size: -; v_call: TRBV5-1; j_call: TRBJ2-7; d_call: -; cdr3_length: 16; cdr3_aa: CASSLALASWRREQYF; cdr3_nt: TGCGCCAGCAGCTTGGCCTTGGCCAGCTGGCGGCGCGAGCAGTACTTC
clone_size: -; v_call: TRBV5-4; j_call: TRBJ2-3; d_call: TRBD2; cdr3_length: 18; cdr3_aa: CASSQGGIAGGLGDTQYF; cdr3_nt: TGTGCCAGCAGCCAGGGAGGGATAGCGGGAGGACTAGGAGATACGCAGTATTTT
clone_size: -; v_call: TRBV19; j_call: TRBJ2-7; d_call: -; cdr3_length: 16; cdr3_aa: CASSIAGTAFSYEQYF; cdr3_nt: TGTGCCAGTAGTATAGCTGGCACTGCATTTTCCTACGAGCAGTACTTC
clone_size: -; v_call: TRBV11-2; j_call: TRBJ2-6; d_call: -; cdr3_length: 15; cdr3_aa: CASSLGVSGANVLTF; cdr3_nt: TGTGCCAGCAGCTTAGGCGTCTCTGGGGCCAACGTCCTGACTTTC
clone_size: -; v_call: TRBV29-1; j_call: TRBJ2-1; d_call: -; cdr3_length: 10; cdr3_aa: CSVGSNEQFF; cdr3_nt: TGCAGCGTTGGGAGTAATGAGCAGTTCTTC
clone_size: -; v_call: TRBV28; j_call: TRBJ2-3; d_call: -; cdr3_length: 15; cdr3_aa: CASSLVGTSTDTQYF; cdr3_nt: TGTGCCAGCAGTTTGGTTGGGACTAGCACAGATACGCAGTATTTT
clone_size: -; v_call: TRBV2; j_call: TRBJ1-2; d_call: -; cdr3_length: 10; cdr3_aa: CASGSAGYTF; cdr3_nt: TGTGCCAGTGGAAGTGCTGGCTACACCTTC
clone_size: -; v_call: TRBV6-5; j_call: TRBJ1-4; d_call: -; cdr3_length: 14; cdr3_aa: CASRDSSTNEKLFF; cdr3_nt: TGTGCCAGCAGGGACAGCTCAACTAATGAAAAACTGTTTTTT
clone_size: -; v_call: TRBV5-1; j_call: TRBJ1-3; d_call: -; cdr3_length: 14; cdr3_aa: CASSPRGEGNTIYF; cdr3_nt: TGCGCCAGCAGTCCCAGGGGAGAAGGAAACACCATATATTTT
clone_size: -; v_call: TRBV7-3; j_call: TRBJ1-1; d_call: -; cdr3_length: 15; cdr3_aa: CASSRNAGMNTEAFF; cdr3_nt: TGTGCCAGCAGCAGAAACGCAGGGATGAACACTGAAGCTTTCTTT
clone_size: -; v_call: TRBV5-1; j_call: TRBJ2-7; d_call: -; cdr3_length: 15; cdr3_aa: CASSPRQGTTYEQYF; cdr3_nt: TGCGCCAGCAGCCCGCGGCAGGGGACTACCTACGAGCAGTACTTC
clone_size: -; v_call: TRBV28; j_call: TRBJ1-5; d_call: -; cdr3_length: 14; cdr3_aa: CASSPLQSNQPQHF; cdr3_nt: TGTGCCAGCAGCCCTCTGCAGAGCAATCAGCCCCAGCATTTT
clone_size: -; v_call: TRBV7-6; j_call: TRBJ2-7; d_call: TRBD2; cdr3_length: 16; cdr3_aa: CASSRGLAGVAYEQYF; cdr3_nt: TGTGCCAGCAGCCGCGGACTAGCGGGAGTTGCCTACGAGCAGTACTTC
clone_size: -; v_call: TRBV5-5; j_call: TRBJ2-7; d_call: TRBD2; cdr3_length: 20; cdr3_aa: CASSLGQGWRTSGPRGEQYF; cdr3_nt: TGTGCCAGCAGCTTAGGGCAGGGGTGGAGGACTAGCGGCCCGAGGGGGGAGCAGTACTTC
clone_size: -; v_call: TRBV19; j_call: TRBJ2-5; d_call: -; cdr3_length: 16; cdr3_aa: CASSIRLAGWQETQYF; cdr3_nt: TGTGCCAGTAGTATCCGTTTGGCGGGATGGCAAGAGACCCAGTACTTC
clone_size: -; v_call: TRBV9; j_call: TRBJ2-3; d_call: -; cdr3_length: 14; cdr3_aa: CASSVGGLRDTQYF; cdr3_nt: TGTGCCAGCAGCGTAGGAGGCTTAAGAGATACGCAGTATTTT
clone_size: -; v_call: TRBV7-3; j_call: TRBJ2-3; d_call: TRBD1; cdr3_length: 15; cdr3_aa: CASSLRDRAGHTQYF; cdr3_nt: TGTGCCAGCAGCTTAAGGGACAGGGCGGGACATACGCAGTATTTT
clone_size: -; v_call: TRBV28; j_call: TRBJ1-4; d_call: TRBD1; cdr3_length: 15; cdr3_aa: CASSPLTGRNEKLFF; cdr3_nt: TGTGCCAGCAGTCCCTTGACAGGGCGTAATGAAAAACTGTTTTTT
clone_size: -; v_call: TRBV10-3; j_call: TRBJ2-5; d_call: -; cdr3_length: 14; cdr3_aa: CATRQDLYQETQYF; cdr3_nt: TGTGCCACAAGACAGGACCTGTACCAAGAGACCCAGTACTTC
clone_size: -; v_call: TRBV19; j_call: TRBJ2-5; d_call: -; cdr3_length: 12; cdr3_aa: CASRSTGETQYF; cdr3_nt: TGTGCCAGTAGGTCGACGGGAGAGACCCAGTACTTC
clone_size: -; v_call: TRBV11-2; j_call: TRBJ2-1; d_call: TRBD2; cdr3_length: 15; cdr3_aa: CASSLVVAGVGEQFF; cdr3_nt: TGTGCCAGCAGCTTAGTAGTAGCGGGAGTCGGTGAGCAGTTCTTC
clone_size: -; v_call: TRBV27; j_call: TRBJ2-7; d_call: TRBD1; cdr3_length: 15; cdr3_aa: CASSARPGQGYEQYF; cdr3_nt: TGTGCCAGCAGTGCCCGCCCGGGACAGGGCTACGAGCAGTACTTC
clone_size: once; v_call: TRBV11-2; j_call: TRBJ1-4; d_call: TRBD1; cdr3_length: 16; cdr3_aa: CASSSHGQGATEKLFF; cdr3_nt: TGTGCCAGCAGTTCCCATGGACAGGGGGCTACTGAAAAACTGTTTTTT
clone_size: -; v_call: TRBV5-1; j_call: TRBJ2-7; d_call: -; cdr3_length: 16; cdr3_aa: CASSLDPSATSYEQYF; cdr3_nt: TGCGCCAGCAGCCTGGACCCCAGCGCAACCTCCTACGAGCAGTACTTC
clone_size: -; v_call: TRBV2; j_call: TRBJ2-5; d_call: -; cdr3_length: 13; cdr3_aa: CASSFGGQETQYF; cdr3_nt: TGTGCCAGCAGTTTTGGGGGCCAAGAGACCCAGTACTTC
clone_size: once; v_call: TRBV7-3; j_call: TRBJ2-2; d_call: TRBD2; cdr3_length: 19; cdr3_aa: CASSLAGLAGGPYTGELFF; cdr3_nt: TGTGCCAGCAGCTTAGCCGGACTAGCGGGAGGGCCTTACACCGGGGAGCTGTTTTTT
clone_size: -; v_call: TRBV5-4; j_call: TRBJ2-4; d_call: TRBD1; cdr3_length: 14; cdr3_aa: CASSLGGGLNIQYF; cdr3_nt: TGTGCCAGCAGCTTGGGAGGGGGCCTAAACATTCAGTACTTC
clone_size: -; v_call: TRBV10-3; j_call: TRBJ2-3; d_call: TRBD2; cdr3_length: 16; cdr3_aa: CAILRREGVSTDTQYF; cdr3_nt: TGTGCCATCCTAAGGAGGGAGGGAGTTAGCACAGATACGCAGTATTTT
clone_size: -; v_call: TRBV18; j_call: TRBJ2-7; d_call: -; cdr3_length: 17; cdr3_aa: CASSPLVGPFTSYEQYF; cdr3_nt: TGTGCCAGCTCACCACTAGTGGGACCCTTCACTTCCTACGAGCAGTACTTC
clone_size: -; v_call: TRBV10-3; j_call: TRBJ1-3; d_call: -; cdr3_length: 14; cdr3_aa: CAISVAGSGNTIYF; cdr3_nt: TGTGCCATCAGTGTAGCGGGCAGTGGAAACACCATATATTTT
clone_size: -; v_call: TRBV5-1; j_call: TRBJ2-3; d_call: -; cdr3_length: 14; cdr3_aa: CASSLGTSTDTQYF; cdr3_nt: TGCGCCAGCAGCCTAGGGACTAGCACAGATACGCAGTATTTT
clone_size: once; v_call: TRBV29-1; j_call: TRBJ1-2; d_call: -; cdr3_length: 15; cdr3_aa: CSVVKGGAGPYGYTF; cdr3_nt: TGCAGCGTTGTCAAGGGGGGCGCAGGACCCTATGGCTACACCTTC
clone_size: -; v_call: TRBV6-6; j_call: TRBJ2-7; d_call: TRBD2; cdr3_length: 14; cdr3_aa: CASSLAGGSYEQYF; cdr3_nt: TGTGCCAGCAGCCTAGCGGGAGGCTCCTACGAGCAGTACTTC
clone_size: -; v_call: TRBV15; j_call: TRBJ2-1; d_call: -; cdr3_length: 15; cdr3_aa: CATSFPGSSYNEQFF; cdr3_nt: TGTGCCACCAGCTTCCCGGGGAGCTCCTACAATGAGCAGTTCTTC
clone_size: -; v_call: TRBV4-1; j_call: TRBJ2-7; d_call: TRBD1; cdr3_length: 17; cdr3_aa: CASSQGVSNRGAYEQYF; cdr3_nt: TGCGCCAGCAGCCAAGGGGTTTCTAACAGGGGGGCCTACGAGCAGTACTTC
clone_size: -; v_call: TRBV28; j_call: TRBJ2-5; d_call: -; cdr3_length: 13; cdr3_aa: CASSLGGRETQYF; cdr3_nt: TGTGCCAGCAGTCTCGGGGGGCGGGAGACCCAGTACTTC
clone_size: -; v_call: TRBV6-6; j_call: TRBJ2-5; d_call: TRBD2; cdr3_length: 13; cdr3_aa: CASRMSGSETQYF; cdr3_nt: TGTGCCAGCAGAATGAGCGGGAGCGAGACCCAGTACTTC
clone_size: -; v_call: TRBV7-2; j_call: TRBJ2-7; d_call: -; cdr3_length: 14; cdr3_aa: CASSLFRGSYEQYF; cdr3_nt: TGTGCCAGCAGCTTATTCAGGGGATCCTACGAGCAGTACTTC
clone_size: -; v_call: TRBV28; j_call: TRBJ1-3; d_call: -; cdr3_length: 16; cdr3_aa: CASSFVGPVSGNTIYF; cdr3_nt: TGTGCCAGCAGCTTCGTCGGACCCGTCTCTGGAAACACCATATATTTT
clone_size: -; v_call: TRBV10-3; j_call: TRBJ1-1; d_call: -; cdr3_length: 15; cdr3_aa: CAISGSPISNTEAFF; cdr3_nt: TGTGCCATCAGTGGGTCGCCTATATCGAACACTGAAGCTTTCTTT
clone_size: -; v_call: TRBV7-3; j_call: TRBJ2-1; d_call: -; cdr3_length: 15; cdr3_aa: CASSLRLDGANEQFF; cdr3_nt: TGTGCCAGCAGCTTACGCCTAGACGGCGCCAATGAGCAGTTCTTC
clone_size: -; v_call: TRBV28; j_call: TRBJ2-7; d_call: TRBD1; cdr3_length: 13; cdr3_aa: CASSRGQGGEQYF; cdr3_nt: TGTGCCAGCAGTCGAGGACAGGGAGGCGAGCAGTACTTC
clone_size: -; v_call: TRBV2; j_call: TRBJ1-4; d_call: TRBD1; cdr3_length: 15; cdr3_aa: CASSGVTGGSEKLFF; cdr3_nt: TGTGCCAGCAGTGGGGTGACAGGGGGCTCTGAAAAACTGTTTTTT
clone_size: -; v_call: TRBV5-4; j_call: TRBJ2-4; d_call: TRBD2; cdr3_length: 13; cdr3_aa: CASSTTSVGVQYF; cdr3_nt: TGTGCCAGCAGCACAACTAGCGTTGGAGTTCAGTACTTC
clone_size: -; v_call: TRBV5-1; j_call: TRBJ2-1; d_call: TRBD2; cdr3_length: 16; cdr3_aa: CASSAPGLAGNNEQFF; cdr3_nt: TGCGCCAGCAGCGCCCCCGGACTAGCGGGAAATAATGAGCAGTTCTTC